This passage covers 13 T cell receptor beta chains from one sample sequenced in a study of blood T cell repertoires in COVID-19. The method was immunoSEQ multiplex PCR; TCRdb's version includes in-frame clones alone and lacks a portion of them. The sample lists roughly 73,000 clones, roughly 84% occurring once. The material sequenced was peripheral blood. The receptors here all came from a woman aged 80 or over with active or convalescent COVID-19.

The CDR3 here is CASSAGSIGNTIYF. The DNA for the CDR3 is TGTGCCAGCAGCGCGGGGTCCATTGGAAACACCATATATTTT. The genes are TRBV2 and TRBJ1-3; no definite D call. Germline CDR1 reads SNHLY; CDR2 reads FYNNEI. V lost 6 bases, J lost 3 bases, and 12 bases lay in between. The CDR3 is made up of 14 amino acids.

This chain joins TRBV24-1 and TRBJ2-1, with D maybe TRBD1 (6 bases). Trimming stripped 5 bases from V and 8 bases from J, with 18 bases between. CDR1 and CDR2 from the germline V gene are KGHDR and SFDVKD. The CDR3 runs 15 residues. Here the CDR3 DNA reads TGTGCCACCAGTGGGGGGTGGGACACGAAGGATGAGCAGTTCTTC. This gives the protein CATSGGWDTKDEQFF.

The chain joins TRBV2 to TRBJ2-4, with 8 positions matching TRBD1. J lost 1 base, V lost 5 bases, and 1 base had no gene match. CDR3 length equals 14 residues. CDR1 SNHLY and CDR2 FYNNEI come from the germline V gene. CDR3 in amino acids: CASSWTGAKNIQYF. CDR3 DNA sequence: TGTGCCAGCAGTTGGACAGGGGCCAAAAACATTCAGTACTTC.

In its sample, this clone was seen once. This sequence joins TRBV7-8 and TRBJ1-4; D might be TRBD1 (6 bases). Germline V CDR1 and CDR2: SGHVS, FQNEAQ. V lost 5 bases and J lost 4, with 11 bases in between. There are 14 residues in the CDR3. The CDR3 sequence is CASSIKQGNEKLFF. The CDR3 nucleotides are TGTGCCAGCAGCATCAAACAGGGTAATGAAAAACTGTTTTTT.

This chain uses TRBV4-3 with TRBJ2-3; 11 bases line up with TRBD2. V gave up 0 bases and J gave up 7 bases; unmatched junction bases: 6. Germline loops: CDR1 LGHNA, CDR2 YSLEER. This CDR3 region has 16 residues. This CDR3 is CASSQDSSGGRYTQYF. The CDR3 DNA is TGCGCCAGCAGCCAAGACTCTAGCGGGGGGAGGTATACGCAGTATTTT.

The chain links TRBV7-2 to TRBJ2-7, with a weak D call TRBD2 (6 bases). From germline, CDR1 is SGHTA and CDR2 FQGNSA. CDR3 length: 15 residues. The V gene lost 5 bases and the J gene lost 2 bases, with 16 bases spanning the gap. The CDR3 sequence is CASSRFSGGAYEQYF. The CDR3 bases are TGTGCCAGCAGCAGGTTTTCTGGCGGGGCCTACGAGCAGTACTTC. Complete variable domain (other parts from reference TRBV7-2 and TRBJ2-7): GAGVSQSPSNKVTEKGKDVELRCDPISGHTALYWYRQSLGQGLEFLIYFQGNSAPDKSGLPSDRFSAERTGGSVSTLTIQRTQQEDSAVYLCASSRFSGGAYEQYFGPGTRLTVT.

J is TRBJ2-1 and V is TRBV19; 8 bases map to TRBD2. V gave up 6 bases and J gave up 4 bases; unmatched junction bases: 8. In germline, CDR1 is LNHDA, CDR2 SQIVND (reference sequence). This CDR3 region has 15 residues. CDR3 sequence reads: CASSISGETYNEQFF. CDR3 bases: TGTGCCAGTAGCATTAGCGGGGAGACATACAATGAGCAGTTCTTC.

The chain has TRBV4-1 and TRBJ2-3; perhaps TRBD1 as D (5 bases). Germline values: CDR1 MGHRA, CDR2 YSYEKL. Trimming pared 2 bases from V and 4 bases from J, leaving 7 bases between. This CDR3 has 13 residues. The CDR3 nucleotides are TGCGCCAGCAGCCAATCAGGGTCAGATACGCAGTATTTT. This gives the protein CASSQSGSDTQYF.

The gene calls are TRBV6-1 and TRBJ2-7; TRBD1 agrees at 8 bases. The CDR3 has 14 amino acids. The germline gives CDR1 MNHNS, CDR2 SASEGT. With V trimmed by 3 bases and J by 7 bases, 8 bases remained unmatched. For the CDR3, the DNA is TGTGCCAGCAGTGATCAGGGGGCCTCCGGGGAGCAGTACTTC. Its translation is CASSDQGASGEQYF.

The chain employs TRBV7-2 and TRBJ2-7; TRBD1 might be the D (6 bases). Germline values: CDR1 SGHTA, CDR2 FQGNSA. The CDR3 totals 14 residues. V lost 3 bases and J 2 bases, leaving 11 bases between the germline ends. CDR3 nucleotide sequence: TGTGCCAGCAGCTTGTTACAGGGTCCCTACGAGCAGTACTTC. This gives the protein CASSLLQGPYEQYF.

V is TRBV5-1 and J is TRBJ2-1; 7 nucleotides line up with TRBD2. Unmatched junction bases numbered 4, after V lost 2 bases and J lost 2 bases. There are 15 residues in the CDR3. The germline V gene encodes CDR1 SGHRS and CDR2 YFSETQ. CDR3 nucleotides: TGCGCCAGCAGCTTCTCTAGCGGCGCCTACAATGAGCAGTTCTTC. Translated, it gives CASSFSSGAYNEQFF. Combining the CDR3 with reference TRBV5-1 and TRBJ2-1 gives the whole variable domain KAGVTQTPRYLIKTRGQQVTLSCSPISGHRSVSWYQQTPGQGLQFLFEYFSETQRNKGNFPGRFSGRQFSNSRSEMNVSTLELGDSALYLCASSFSSGAYNEQFFGPGTRLTVL.

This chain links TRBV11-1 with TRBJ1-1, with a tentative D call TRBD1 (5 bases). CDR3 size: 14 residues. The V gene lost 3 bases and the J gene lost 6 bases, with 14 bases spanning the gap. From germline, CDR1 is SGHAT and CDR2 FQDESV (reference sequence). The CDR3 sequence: CASSFAPGFSEAFF. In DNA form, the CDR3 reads TGTGCCAGCAGCTTCGCCCCAGGGTTCTCTGAAGCTTTCTTT.

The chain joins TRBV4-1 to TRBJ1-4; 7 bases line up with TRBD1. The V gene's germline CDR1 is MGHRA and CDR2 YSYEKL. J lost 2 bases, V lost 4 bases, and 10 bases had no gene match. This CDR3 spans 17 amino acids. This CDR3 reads CASSPLDQGGTNEKLFF. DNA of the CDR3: TGCGCCAGCAGCCCGCTCGACCAAGGGGGCACTAATGAAAAACTGTTTTTT.